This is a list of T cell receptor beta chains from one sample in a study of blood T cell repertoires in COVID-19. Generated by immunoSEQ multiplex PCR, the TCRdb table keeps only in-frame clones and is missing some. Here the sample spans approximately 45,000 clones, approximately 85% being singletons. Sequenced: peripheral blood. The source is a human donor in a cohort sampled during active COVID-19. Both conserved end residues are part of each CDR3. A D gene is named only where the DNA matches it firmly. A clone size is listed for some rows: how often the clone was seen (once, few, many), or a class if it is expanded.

CDR3: CASSQTGNTGELFF; DNA: TGCGCCAGCAGCCAAACGGGGAACACCGGGGAGCTGTTTTTT; size: -; D: -; J: TRBJ2-2; V: TRBV5-1
CDR3: CAWNLQDHGYTF; DNA: TGTGCCTGGAATCTACAGGACCATGGCTACACCTTC; size: once; D: -; J: TRBJ1-2; V: TRBV30
CDR3: CASSSPGEGQWGEQYF; DNA: TGCGCCAGCAGCTCCCCGGGGGAGGGTCAGTGGGGCGAGCAGTACTTC; size: -; D: TRBD2; J: TRBJ2-7; V: TRBV4-1
CDR3: CASSNGGPAGYTF; DNA: TGTGCCAGCAGCAACGGGGGGCCCGCTGGCTACACCTTC; size: -; D: -; J: TRBJ1-2; V: TRBV7-8
CDR3: CASNQRGRGVDTEAFF; DNA: TGTGCCAGCAACCAACGGGGCCGGGGGGTTGACACTGAAGCTTTCTTT; size: few; D: -; J: TRBJ1-1; V: TRBV7-9
CDR3: CASSSETEAFF; DNA: TGTGCCAGCAGCTCAGAAACTGAAGCTTTCTTT; size: -; D: -; J: TRBJ1-1; V: TRBV5-5
CDR3: CASISSSVSSTDTQYF; DNA: TGTGCCAGTATCTCTTCCAGCGTTTCTAGCACAGATACGCAGTATTTT; size: -; D: -; J: TRBJ2-3; V: TRBV19
CDR3: CASSSGEGYTGELFF; DNA: TGTGCCAGCAGTTCAGGGGAGGGCTACACCGGGGAGCTGTTTTTT; size: -; D: -; J: TRBJ2-2; V: TRBV2
CDR3: CAWSVQENTEAFF; DNA: TGTGCCTGGAGTGTACAAGAAAACACTGAAGCTTTCTTT; size: -; D: -; J: TRBJ1-1; V: TRBV30
CDR3: CASSYRDSTYNSPLHF; DNA: TGTGCCAGCAGCTATCGGGACAGTACTTATAATTCACCCCTCCACTTT; size: -; D: TRBD1; J: TRBJ1-6; V: TRBV3-1/TRBV3-2
CDR3: CASSRKSGRAYEQFF; DNA: TGTGCCAGCAGCCGTAAAAGCGGGAGGGCGTATGAGCAGTTCTTC; size: once; D: TRBD2; J: TRBJ2-1; V: TRBV5-6
CDR3: CASSQERRGIYNEQFF; DNA: TGTGCCAGCAGCCAAGAGCGGCGGGGTATCTACAATGAGCAGTTCTTC; size: -; D: -; J: TRBJ2-1; V: TRBV3-1/TRBV3-2
CDR3: CASSLSSPGHGNTIYF; DNA: TGTGCCAGCAGTTTGTCTAGCCCGGGACACGGAAACACCATATATTTT; size: -; D: -; J: TRBJ1-3; V: TRBV28
CDR3: CARSKQGDQGASGANVLTF; DNA: TGTGCCAGAAGCAAACAGGGGGACCAGGGGGCCTCTGGGGCCAACGTCCTGACTTTC; size: -; D: TRBD1; J: TRBJ2-6; V: TRBV5-3
CDR3: CASREGTVSEAFF; DNA: TGTGCCAGCAGAGAGGGAACAGTCTCTGAAGCTTTCTTT; size: -; D: -; J: TRBJ1-1; V: TRBV28
CDR3: CASSPTSGDTDTQYF; DNA: TGTGCCAGCAGCCCGACTAGCGGGGACACAGATACGCAGTATTTT; size: once; D: TRBD2; J: TRBJ2-3; V: TRBV2
CDR3: CASSLSPSRGGYTF; DNA: TGTGCCAGCAGTTTATCTCCCTCCAGGGGTGGCTACACCTTC; size: -; D: -; J: TRBJ1-2; V: TRBV27
CDR3: CASSESRGTSGAYNEQFF; DNA: TGCGCCAGCAGTGAGTCTAGGGGGACTAGCGGGGCCTACAATGAGCAGTTCTTC; size: -; D: TRBD2; J: TRBJ2-1; V: TRBV10-1
CDR3: CASSLGLNTEAFF; DNA: TGCGCCAGCAGCTTGGGACTTAACACTGAAGCTTTCTTT; size: -; D: -; J: TRBJ1-1; V: TRBV5-1
CDR3: CASSPTGTAYGYTF; DNA: TGCGCCAGCAGCCCAACCGGGACAGCCTATGGCTACACCTTC; size: -; D: TRBD1; J: TRBJ1-2; V: TRBV5-1
CDR3: CASRPYMMWGYTF; DNA: TGTGCCAGCAGACCCTATATGATGTGGGGCTACACCTTC; size: -; D: -; J: TRBJ1-2; V: TRBV5-6
CDR3: CSVGHNNEQFF; DNA: TGCAGCGTCGGACACAACAATGAGCAGTTCTTC; size: few; D: -; J: TRBJ2-1; V: TRBV29-1
CDR3: CATSDDRANYGYTF; DNA: TGTGCCACCAGTGACGACAGGGCTAACTATGGCTACACCTTC; size: -; D: TRBD1; J: TRBJ1-2; V: TRBV24-1
CDR3: CASSPGLAGHNEQFF; DNA: TGTGCCAGCAGCCCGGGGCTAGCGGGGCACAATGAGCAGTTCTTC; size: -; D: TRBD2; J: TRBJ2-1; V: TRBV7-3
CDR3: CASSPDRTENSPLHF; DNA: TGTGCCAGCAGCCCGGACAGAACGGAAAATTCACCCCTCCACTTT; size: -; D: -; J: TRBJ1-6; V: TRBV2
CDR3: CASSLTSGSTDTQYF; DNA: TGCGCCAGCAGCCTGACTAGCGGTAGCACAGATACGCAGTATTTT; size: -; D: TRBD2; J: TRBJ2-3; V: TRBV5-1
CDR3: CASSPAGGATDTQYF; DNA: TGTGCCAGCAGCCCCGCAGGGGGCGCAACAGATACGCAGTATTTT; size: -; D: TRBD1; J: TRBJ2-3; V: TRBV7-9
CDR3: CASSLRGNLVEQYF; DNA: TGTGCCAGCAGTTTAAGAGGGAACCTAGTCGAGCAGTACTTC; size: -; D: -; J: TRBJ2-7; V: TRBV27
CDR3: CASSSARLAGGQYNEQFF; DNA: TGTGCCAGCAGCTCCGCGCGACTAGCGGGGGGGCAGTACAATGAGCAGTTCTTC; size: -; D: TRBD2; J: TRBJ2-1; V: TRBV7-3
CDR3: CASRTSPTGKTGELFF; DNA: TGCGCCAGCAGAACCTCCCCTACAGGGAAGACCGGGGAGCTGTTTTTT; size: -; D: -; J: TRBJ2-2; V: TRBV5-1
CDR3: CASSLFPGDRGFWEQYF; DNA: TGTGCCAGCAGCTTGTTTCCAGGGGACAGGGGCTTTTGGGAGCAGTACTTC; size: -; D: TRBD1; J: TRBJ2-7; V: TRBV5-6
CDR3: CAWSSQGAIGSPLHF; DNA: TGTGCCTGGAGTTCCCAGGGGGCAATAGGTTCACCCCTCCACTTT; size: -; D: TRBD1; J: TRBJ1-6; V: TRBV30
CDR3: CASSQDGTSGTGRFF; DNA: TGCGCCAGCAGCCAAGACGGGACTAGCGGGACGGGGCGGTTCTTC; size: -; D: TRBD2; J: TRBJ2-1; V: TRBV4-3
CDR3: CASSFGGSSGNTIYF; DNA: TGTGCCAGCAGCTTCGGCGGTAGCTCTGGAAACACCATATATTTT; size: -; D: -; J: TRBJ1-3; V: TRBV5-5
CDR3: CASKELAQETQYF; DNA: TGTGCCAGCAAGGAACTAGCGCAAGAGACCCAGTACTTC; size: -; D: TRBD2; J: TRBJ2-5; V: TRBV12-3/TRBV12-4
CDR3: CASSPWEGGDTQYF; DNA: TGTGCTAGCAGCCCCTGGGAGGGAGGAGATACGCAGTATTTT; size: -; D: TRBD2; J: TRBJ2-3; V: TRBV7-7
CDR3: CATSDQGAGSYEQYF; DNA: TGTGCCACCAGCGACCAGGGGGCGGGCTCCTACGAGCAGTACTTC; size: -; D: TRBD1; J: TRBJ2-7; V: TRBV15
CDR3: CASATSSIYSSTDTQYF; DNA: TGTGCTAGTGCTACTAGCTCTATCTATTCTAGCACAGATACGCAGTATTTT; size: once; D: -; J: TRBJ2-3; V: TRBV12-5
CDR3: CASRPQEGNTEAFF; DNA: TGTGCCAGTAGGCCACAGGAGGGGAACACTGAAGCTTTCTTT; size: -; D: -; J: TRBJ1-1; V: TRBV19
CDR3: CASSPRAGANEQFF; DNA: TGTGCCAGCAGCCCCCGGGCAGGGGCTAATGAGCAGTTCTTC; size: -; D: -; J: TRBJ2-1; V: TRBV5-4
CDR3: CASSDRAASGNTIYF; DNA: TGTGCCAGCAGCGACAGGGCCGCGTCTGGAAACACCATATATTTT; size: -; D: TRBD1; J: TRBJ1-3; V: TRBV3-1/TRBV3-2
CDR3: CASSPKPDRNYGYTF; DNA: TGTGCCAGCAGCCCCAAGCCGGACAGGAACTATGGCTACACCTTC; size: few; D: TRBD1; J: TRBJ1-2; V: TRBV27
CDR3: CASSHGQRNYGYTF; DNA: TGTGCCAGCAGCCACGGACAGCGCAACTATGGCTACACCTTC; size: few; D: -; J: TRBJ1-2; V: TRBV7-9
CDR3: CSGGSNNEQFF; DNA: TGCAGCGGGGGGAGCAACAATGAGCAGTTCTTC; size: few; D: TRBD2; J: TRBJ2-1; V: TRBV20-1
CDR3: CASSEGILTDTQYF; DNA: TGTGCCAGTAGTGAGGGAATTCTCACAGATACGCAGTATTTT; size: once; D: -; J: TRBJ2-3; V: TRBV19
CDR3: CASSLSTSFGTDTQYF; DNA: TGCGCCAGCAGCTTGTCGACTTCCTTCGGCACAGATACGCAGTATTTT; size: -; D: -; J: TRBJ2-3; V: TRBV5-1
CDR3: CASRRTGVNTEAFF; DNA: TGTGCCAGCAGAAGGACAGGAGTGAACACTGAAGCTTTCTTT; size: -; D: TRBD1; J: TRBJ1-1; V: TRBV28
CDR3: CASSTQGTGSSPLHF; DNA: TGTGCCAGCAGCACCCAGGGGACAGGGTCTTCACCCCTCCACTTT; size: -; D: TRBD1; J: TRBJ1-6; V: TRBV7-2
CDR3: CASSLGEGSSYEQYF; DNA: TGTGCCAGCAGCTTGGGGGAGGGATCGTCCTACGAGCAGTACTTC; size: -; D: TRBD2; J: TRBJ2-7; V: TRBV7-2
CDR3: CASSFRGSSGNTIYF; DNA: TGTGCCAGCAGCTTCCGGGGGAGCTCTGGAAACACCATATATTTT; size: few; D: -; J: TRBJ1-3; V: TRBV7-9